The 3 T cell receptor beta chains below all came from one sample that was sequenced in a study of blood T cell repertoires in COVID-19. Generated by immunoSEQ multiplex PCR, the TCRdb table keeps only in-frame clones and is missing some. The sample lists roughly 100,000 clones, about 87% occurring once. Sequencing was done on a sample of peripheral blood. The receptors were gathered from a human donor in a cohort sampled during active COVID-19.

This clone was recorded only once. The rearrangement joins TRBV15 to TRBJ2-5; maybe TRBD2 (6 bases). V dropped 3 bases and J dropped 1 base, with 15 bases sitting between them. This CDR3 contains 16 residues. CDR1 and CDR2 from the germline V gene are LNHNV and YYDKDF (reference sequence). The CDR3 sequence is CATSRRLGGGQETQYF. CDR3 nucleotides: TGTGCCACCAGCAGGCGTCTCGGGGGTGGCCAAGAGACCCAGTACTTC.

V and J are TRBV30 and TRBJ1-2; D might be TRBD1 (6 bases). Trimming removed 3 bases at V and 8 bases at J, with 16 bases between. Germline lookup yields CDR1 GTSNPN and CDR2 SVGIG (reference sequence). This CDR3 has 13 amino acids. The CDR3 sequence is CAWSLQGYAGYTF. CDR3 sequence (DNA): TGTGCCTGGAGCCTACAGGGCTACGCCGGCTACACCTTC.

The chain recombines TRBV7-9 with TRBJ1-5, with D hard to call. The length of the CDR3 is 16 residues. Trimming removed 1 base at V and 1 base at J, with 11 bases between. Germline CDR1 reads SEHNR; CDR2 reads FQNEAQ (reference sequence). CDR3 residues: CASSLGEGWSNQPQHF. In DNA form, the CDR3 reads TGTGCCAGCAGCTTAGGGGAGGGATGGAGCAATCAGCCCCAGCATTTT. Full variable domain (rest looked up from reference TRBV7-9 and TRBJ1-5): DTGVSQNPRHKITKRGQNVTFRCDPISEHNRLYWYRQTLGQGPEFLTYFQNEAQLEKSRLLSDRFSAERPKGSFSTLEIQRTEQGDSAMYLCASSLGEGWSNQPQHFGDGTRLSIL.